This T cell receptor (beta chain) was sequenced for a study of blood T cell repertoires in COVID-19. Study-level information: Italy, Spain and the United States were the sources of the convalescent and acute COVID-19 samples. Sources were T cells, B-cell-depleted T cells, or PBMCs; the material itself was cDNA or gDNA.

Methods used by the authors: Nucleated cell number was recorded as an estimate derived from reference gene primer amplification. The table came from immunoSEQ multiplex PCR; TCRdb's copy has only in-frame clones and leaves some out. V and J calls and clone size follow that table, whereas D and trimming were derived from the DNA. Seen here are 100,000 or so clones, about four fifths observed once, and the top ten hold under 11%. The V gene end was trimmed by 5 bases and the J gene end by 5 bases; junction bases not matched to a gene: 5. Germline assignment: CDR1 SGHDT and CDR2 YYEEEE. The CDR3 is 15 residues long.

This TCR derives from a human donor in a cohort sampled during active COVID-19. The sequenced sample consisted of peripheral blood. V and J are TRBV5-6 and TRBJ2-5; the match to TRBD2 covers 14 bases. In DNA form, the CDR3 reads TGTGCCAGCAGGACTAGCGGGAGGGCCGGGGAGACCCAGTACTTC. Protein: CASRTSGRAGETQYF.